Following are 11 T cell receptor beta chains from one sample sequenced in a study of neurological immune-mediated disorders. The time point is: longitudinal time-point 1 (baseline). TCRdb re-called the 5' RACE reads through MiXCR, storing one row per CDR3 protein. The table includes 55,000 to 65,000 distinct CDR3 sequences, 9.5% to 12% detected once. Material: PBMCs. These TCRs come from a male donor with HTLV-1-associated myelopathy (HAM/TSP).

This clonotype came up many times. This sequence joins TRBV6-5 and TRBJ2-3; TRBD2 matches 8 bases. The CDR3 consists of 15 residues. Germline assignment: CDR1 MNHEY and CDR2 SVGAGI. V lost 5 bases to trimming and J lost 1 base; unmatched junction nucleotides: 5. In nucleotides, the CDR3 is TGTGCCAGCAGTCCCGGGGGACTAGGCACAGATACGCAGTATTTT. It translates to CASSPGGLGTDTQYF.

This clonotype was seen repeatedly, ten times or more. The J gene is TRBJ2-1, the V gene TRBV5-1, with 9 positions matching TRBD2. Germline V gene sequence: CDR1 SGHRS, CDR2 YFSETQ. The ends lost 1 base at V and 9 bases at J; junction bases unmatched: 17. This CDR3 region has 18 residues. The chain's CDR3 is CASSLTTTAGGLLREQFF. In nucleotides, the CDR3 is TGCGCCAGCAGCTTGACTACAACGGCGGGGGGGCTCCTACGTGAGCAGTTCTTC.

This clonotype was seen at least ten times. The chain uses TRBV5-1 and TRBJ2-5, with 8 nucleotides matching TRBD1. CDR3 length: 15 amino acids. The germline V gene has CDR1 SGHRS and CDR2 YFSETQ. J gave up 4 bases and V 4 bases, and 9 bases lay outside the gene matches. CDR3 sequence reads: CASSNIQGGGETQYF. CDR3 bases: TGCGCCAGCAGCAACATACAGGGGGGAGGAGAGACCCAGTACTTC.

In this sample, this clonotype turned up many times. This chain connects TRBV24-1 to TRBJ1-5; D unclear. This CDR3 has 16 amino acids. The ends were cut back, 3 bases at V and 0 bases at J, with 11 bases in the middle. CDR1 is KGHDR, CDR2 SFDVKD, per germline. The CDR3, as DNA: TGTGCCACCAGTGATCGTTCATTTAATAGCAATCAGCCCCAGCATTTT. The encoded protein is CATSDRSFNSNQPQHF.

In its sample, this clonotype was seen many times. The CDR3 sequence is CASSPSGGRETQYF. In DNA, the CDR3 is TGCGCCAGCAGCCCATCAGGGGGCAGAGAGACCCAGTACTTC. J is TRBJ2-5 and V is TRBV5-1, with 8 bases that match TRBD1. Germline lookup yields CDR1 SGHRS and CDR2 YFSETQ. This CDR3 has 14 amino acids. After removal of 4 bases from V and 4 bases from J, the junction contained 6 bases not matched to a gene.

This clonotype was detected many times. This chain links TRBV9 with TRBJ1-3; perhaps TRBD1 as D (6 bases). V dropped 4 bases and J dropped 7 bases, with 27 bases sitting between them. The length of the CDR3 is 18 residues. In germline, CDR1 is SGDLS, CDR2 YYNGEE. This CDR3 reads CASSKAPGWGAQGNTIYF. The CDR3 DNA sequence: TGTGCCAGCAGCAAAGCCCCCGGTTGGGGAGCCCAGGGGAACACCATATATTTT. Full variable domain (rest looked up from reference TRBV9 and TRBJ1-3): DSGVTQTPKHLITATGQRVTLRCSPRSGDLSVYWYQQSLDQGLQFLIQYYNGEERAKGNILERFSAQQFPDLHSELNLSSLELGDSALYFCASSKAPGWGAQGNTIYFGEGSWLTVV.

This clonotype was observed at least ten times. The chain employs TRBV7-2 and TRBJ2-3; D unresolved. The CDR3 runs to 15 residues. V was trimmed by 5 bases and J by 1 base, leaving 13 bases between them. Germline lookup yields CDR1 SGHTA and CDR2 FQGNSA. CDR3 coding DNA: TGTGCCAGCAGCGCACAACTGGTTGGCACAGATACGCAGTATTTT. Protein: CASSAQLVGTDTQYF.

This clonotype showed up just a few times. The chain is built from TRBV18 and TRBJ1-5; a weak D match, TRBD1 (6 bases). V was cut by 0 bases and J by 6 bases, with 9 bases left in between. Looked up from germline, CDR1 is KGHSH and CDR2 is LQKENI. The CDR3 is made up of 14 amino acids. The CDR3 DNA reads TGTGCCAGCTCACCACCCGGGGGGCGTCAGCCCCAGCATTTT. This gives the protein CASSPPGGRQPQHF.

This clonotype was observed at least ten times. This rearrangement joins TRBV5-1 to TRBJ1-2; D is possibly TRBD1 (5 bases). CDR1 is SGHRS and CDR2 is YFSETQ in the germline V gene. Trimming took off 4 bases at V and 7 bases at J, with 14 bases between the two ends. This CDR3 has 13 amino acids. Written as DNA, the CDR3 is TGCGCCAGCAGCGGGACTTGGGAAGGTGGCTACACCTTC. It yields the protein CASSGTWEGGYTF.

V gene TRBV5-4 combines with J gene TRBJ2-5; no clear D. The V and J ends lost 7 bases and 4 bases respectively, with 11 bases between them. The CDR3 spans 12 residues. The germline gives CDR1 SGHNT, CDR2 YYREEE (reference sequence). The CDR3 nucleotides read TGTGCCAGCCGGGCCGACGGAGAGACCCAGTACTTC. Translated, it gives CASRADGETQYF.

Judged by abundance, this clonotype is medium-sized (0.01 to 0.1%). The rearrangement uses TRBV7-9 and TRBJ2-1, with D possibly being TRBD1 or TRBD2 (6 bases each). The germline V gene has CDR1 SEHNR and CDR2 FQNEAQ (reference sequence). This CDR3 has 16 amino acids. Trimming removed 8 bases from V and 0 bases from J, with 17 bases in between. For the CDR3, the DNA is TGTGCCAGCTGCCCCGCGGAGGGGGACTCCTACAATGAGCAGTTCTTC. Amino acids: CASCPAEGDSYNEQFF.